This T cell receptor beta chain was sequenced in a study of T-cell reconstitution after alpha-beta-depleted transplantation in children. V was pared by 6 bases and J by 2 bases, with 4 bases of the junction left unmatched. CDR1 is SEHNR, CDR2 FQNEAQ, per germline (reference sequence). CDR3 length equals 13 residues. The table lists this clonotype with a few counts. Unique molecular identifiers tagged the TCRbeta library. MiXCR was run by TCRdb on the PCR reads, yielding one entry per CDR3 protein. The profile shows about 690,000 distinct CDR3 sequences, around 17% of them singletons. This sample comprised PBMCs from the stem cell graft donor, obtained from the stem cell graft. The V gene is TRBV7-9, the J gene TRBJ2-7; 7 bases agree with TRBD1. This sequence was found in a human donor who donated a stem cell graft to a child with acute myeloid leukemia. In nucleotides, the CDR3 is TGTGCCAGCAGTCAACAGGGGCCCTACGAGCAGTACTTC. Translating gives CASSQQGPYEQYF.